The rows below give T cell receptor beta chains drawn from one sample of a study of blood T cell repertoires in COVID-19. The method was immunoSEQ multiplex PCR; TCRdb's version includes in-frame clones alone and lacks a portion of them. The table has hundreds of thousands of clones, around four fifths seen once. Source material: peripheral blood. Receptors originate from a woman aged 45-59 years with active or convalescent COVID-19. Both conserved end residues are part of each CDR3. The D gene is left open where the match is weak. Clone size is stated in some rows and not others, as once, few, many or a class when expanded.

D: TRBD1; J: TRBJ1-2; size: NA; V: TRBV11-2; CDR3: CASRTTGGDSTYGYTF; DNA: TGTGCCAGCAGAACAACAGGGGGTGACAGTACCTATGGCTACACCTTC
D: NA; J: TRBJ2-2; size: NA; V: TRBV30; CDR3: CAWSSILVGGDTGELFF; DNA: TGTGCCTGGAGTTCCATCCTTGTGGGCGGGGACACCGGGGAGCTGTTTTTT
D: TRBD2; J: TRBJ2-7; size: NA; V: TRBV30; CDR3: CAWSTSGIKNEQYF; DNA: TGTGCCTGGAGTACTAGCGGGATAAAGAACGAGCAGTACTTC
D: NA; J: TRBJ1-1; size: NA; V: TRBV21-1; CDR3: CASSTSRTGPNTEAFF; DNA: TGTGCCAGCAGCACTTCTCGGACAGGGCCGAACACTGAAGCTTTCTTT
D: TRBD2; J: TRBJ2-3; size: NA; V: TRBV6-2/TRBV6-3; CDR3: CASSYAPGLPKAGF; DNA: TGTGCCAGCAGTTACGCTCCGGGACTACCGAAGGCAGGTTTT
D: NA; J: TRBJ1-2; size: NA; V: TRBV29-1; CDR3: CSVKTTDNYGYTF; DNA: TGCAGCGTAAAAACGACAGACAACTATGGCTACACCTTC
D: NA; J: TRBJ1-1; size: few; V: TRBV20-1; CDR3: CSARQGAFF; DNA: TGCAGTGCTAGACAGGGAGCTTTCTTT
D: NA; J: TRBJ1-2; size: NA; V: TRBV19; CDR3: CASSTSGSGYGYTF; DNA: TGTGCCAGTAGTACGTCCGGGTCAGGGTATGGCTACACCTTC
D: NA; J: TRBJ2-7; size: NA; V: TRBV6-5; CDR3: CASRLWGLRNEQYF; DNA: TGTGCCAGCAGACTTTGGGGGCTCCGTAACGAGCAGTACTTC
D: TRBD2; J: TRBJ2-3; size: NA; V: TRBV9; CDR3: CASSVDEGGPTDTQYF; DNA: TGTGCCAGCAGCGTAGACGAGGGAGGGCCAACAGATACGCAGTATTTT
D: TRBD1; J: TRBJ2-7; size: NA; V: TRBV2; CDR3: CASSGLAGQGAFEQYF; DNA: TGTGCCAGCAGTGGATTAGCGGGACAGGGGGCTTTCGAGCAGTACTTC
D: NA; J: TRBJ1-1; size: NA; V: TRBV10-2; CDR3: CASSEKGGSTEAFF; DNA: TGCGCCAGCAGTGAAAAGGGAGGATCGACTGAAGCTTTCTTT
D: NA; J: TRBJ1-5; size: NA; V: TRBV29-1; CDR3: CSDECRQPQHF; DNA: TGCAGCGACGAGTGCAGGCAGCCCCAGCATTTT
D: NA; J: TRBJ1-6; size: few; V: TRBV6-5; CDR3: CASSREGRNSPLHF; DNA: TGTGCCAGCAGTCGGGAGGGCCGGAATTCACCCCTCCACTTT
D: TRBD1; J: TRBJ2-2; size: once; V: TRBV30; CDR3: CAWGQGGTGELFF; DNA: TGTGCCTGGGGACAGGGTGGAACCGGGGAGCTGTTTTTT
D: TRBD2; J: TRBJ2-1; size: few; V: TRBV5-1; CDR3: CASSREASGRKNEQFF; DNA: TGCGCCAGCAGCCGGGAGGCTAGCGGGAGAAAAAATGAGCAGTTCTTC
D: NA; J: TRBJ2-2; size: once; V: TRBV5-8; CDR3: CASPMGRLFF; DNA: TGTGCCAGCCCCATGGGGCGGCTGTTTTTT
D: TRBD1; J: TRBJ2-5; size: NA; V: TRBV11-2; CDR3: CASSPSFRTGKETQYF; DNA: TGTGCCAGCAGCCCATCTTTTAGGACAGGAAAAGAGACCCAGTACTTC
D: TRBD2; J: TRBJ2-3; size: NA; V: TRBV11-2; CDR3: CASSLAGVRTDTQYF; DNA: TGTGCCAGCAGCTTGGCGGGAGTGCGCACAGATACGCAGTATTTT
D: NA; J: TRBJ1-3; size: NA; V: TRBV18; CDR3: CASSPVSVRDSSGNTIYF; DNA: TGTGCCAGCTCACCAGTATCGGTGAGAGACAGCTCTGGAAACACCATATATTTT